This passage covers 18 T cell receptor beta chains from one sample sequenced in a study of blood T cell repertoires in COVID-19. Method: immunoSEQ multiplex PCR; TCRdb's copy keeps in-frame clones and lacks some. The sample lists over 350,000 clones, around nine tenths occurring once. The sample taken for sequencing was peripheral blood. These receptors all stem from a woman younger than 45 with acute or convalescent COVID-19.

This clone showed up just once. The CDR3 reads CASSEGGVFVSYEQYF. In nucleotides, the CDR3 is TGTGCCAGCAGTGAAGGGGGGGTTTTTGTATCCTACGAGCAGTACTTC. The V and J genes are TRBV6-1 and TRBJ2-7; TRBD2 is a possible D gene (6 bases). Germline V gene lookup returns CDR1 MNHNS and CDR2 SASEGT. The CDR3 extends over 16 amino acids. V was pared by 1 base and J by 1 base, with 14 bases between.

The rearrangement joins TRBV12-5 to TRBJ2-5, with 8 bases that match TRBD1. The CDR3 loop spans 16 amino acids. The V gene end was trimmed by 6 bases and the J gene end by 3 bases; junction bases not matched to a gene: 12. CDR1 is LGHNT and CDR2 is FRNRAP in the germline V gene. The CDR3, as DNA: TGTGCTAGTGGAACAGTCCGGGACAGGAAAAAAGAGACCCAGTACTTC. Translating gives CASGTVRDRKKETQYF.

This clone was picked up a small number of times. The chain carries TRBV19 and TRBJ1-5; 9 bases line up with TRBD1. J gave up 6 bases and V 5 bases, and 8 bases lay outside the gene matches. Germline-derived CDR1 and CDR2 are LNHDA and SQIVND (reference sequence). CDR3 length: 15 amino acids. CDR3 coding DNA: TGTGCCAGTAGTTCCGGGACAGGGAATAGTCAGCCCCAGCATTTT. Translation: CASSSGTGNSQPQHF.

J is TRBJ2-3 and V is TRBV7-3, with D tentatively TRBD1 (7 bases). V shed 5 bases and J shed 3 bases, with 18 bases lying between them. The CDR3 runs to 16 residues. Germline values: CDR1 SGHTA, CDR2 FQGTGA. Here the CDR3 DNA reads TGTGCCAGCAGCCCCAAAGGGGGCGGGACAACAGATACGCAGTATTTT. Protein sequence: CASSPKGGGTTDTQYF.

The chain is built from TRBV4-1 and TRBJ1-6; TRBD1 matches at 8 bases. This CDR3 has 16 amino acids. Trimming at V came to 1 base and at J to 7 bases, leaving 6 bases not matched to a gene. Germline assignment: CDR1 MGHRA and CDR2 YSYEKL. The CDR3 region is CASSQARTGWNSPLHF. CDR3 coding DNA: TGCGCCAGCAGCCAAGCCCGGACAGGGTGGAATTCACCCCTCCACTTT.

The V call is TRBV5-8, the J call TRBJ1-4, with D perhaps matching TRBD1 (5 bases). The CDR3 runs 15 residues. Trimming took off 1 base at V and 3 bases at J, with 10 bases between the two ends. Germline assignment: CDR1 SGHTS and CDR2 YDEGEE. This CDR3 is CASSLLGGSNEKLFF. For the CDR3, the DNA is TGTGCCAGCAGCTTGCTCGGGGGTTCTAATGAAAAACTGTTTTTT.

The rearrangement joins TRBV5-1 to TRBJ2-1; TRBD2 is a possible D gene (7 bases). This CDR3 region has 16 residues. V was pared by 5 bases and J by 0 bases, with 15 bases between. CDR1 SGHRS and CDR2 YFSETQ come from the germline V gene. In DNA, the CDR3 is TGCGCCAGCAGTACCGGGGGGCCTTCCTCCTACAATGAGCAGTTCTTC. Protein product: CASSTGGPSSYNEQFF. The full variable domain, its missing parts supplied by reference TRBV5-1 and TRBJ2-1, is KAGVTQTPRYLIKTRGQQVTLSCSPISGHRSVSWYQQTPGQGLQFLFEYFSETQRNKGNFPGRFSGRQFSNSRSEMNVSTLELGDSALYLCASSTGGPSSYNEQFFGPGTRLTVL.

The chain links TRBV4-1 to TRBJ1-4; the D is unclear. The germline V gene has CDR1 MGHRA and CDR2 YSYEKL. The V end lost 3 bases, the J end lost 8 bases, and 10 bases lay between the germline ends. The CDR3 spans 13 residues. The CDR3 here is CASSQGAGEKLFF. In DNA, the CDR3 is TGCGCCAGCAGCCAGGGCGCGGGCGAAAAACTGTTTTTT.

DNA of the CDR3: TGTGCCAGCAGCCAAGGGACAGGGGCGAATCAGCCCCAGCATTTT. Its translation is CASSQGTGANQPQHF. The rearrangement joins TRBV3-1 (or the pseudogene TRBV3-2) to TRBJ1-5; 9 bases fit TRBD1. V was clipped by 1 base and J by 4 bases; unmatched bases: 2. From germline, CDR1 is LGHDT and CDR2 YNNKEL (reference sequence). This CDR3 is 15 amino acids long.

The V call is TRBV6-4, the J call TRBJ2-3, with TRBD2 matching over 10 bases. Germline CDR1 and CDR2: MRHNA and SNTAGT. Germline trimming cut 3 bases from V and 0 bases from J; bases unmatched to any gene: 9. The CDR3 loop spans 18 amino acids. The CDR3 DNA sequence: TGTGCCAGCAGTGAAATACCTACGACTAGCGGGAGCACAGATACGCAGTATTTT. It specifies CASSEIPTTSGSTDTQYF.

The V call is TRBV12-3 or TRBV12-4, the J call TRBJ2-4; weak D call: TRBD1 (6 bases). The CDR3 spans 12 residues. V lost 6 bases, J lost 14 bases, and 17 bases lay in between. CDR3 in DNA: TGTGCCAGCAGGGGGGACACCCCTGTGAAGTACTTC. This gives the protein CASRGDTPVKYF.

This clone was observed a few times. The rearrangement joins TRBV10-3 to TRBJ2-1; D may be TRBD1 (5 bases). The germline gives CDR1 ENHRY, CDR2 SYGVKD. The CDR3 has 14 amino acids. Trimming cost V 8 bases and J 5 bases, with 16 bases left between them. CDR3 bases: TGTGCCATCGGGCAGGGAAAGGGTAACAATGAGCAGTTCTTC. It is translated as CAIGQGKGNNEQFF.

This clone was recorded only once. The rearrangement uses TRBV6-6 and TRBJ2-2, with 9 positions matching TRBD1. CDR3 length equals 17 residues. V trimming: 5 bases; J trimming: 3 bases; junction bases outside the gene matches: 10. The germline gives CDR1 MNHNY, CDR2 SVGAGI (reference sequence). CDR3 in DNA: TGTGCCAGCAGTCCGTCGGCCGGGACAGGGTACACCGGGGAGCTGTTTTTT. Translation gives CASSPSAGTGYTGELFF.

This chain joins TRBV10-3 and TRBJ2-3; 7 nucleotides line up with TRBD2. With V trimmed by 8 bases and J by 7 bases, 12 bases remained unmatched. The CDR3 length is 14 residues. CDR1 ENHRY and CDR2 SYGVKD come from the germline V gene. CDR3 in DNA: TGTGCCATCGGACTAGACCCCGTAGAAAATACGCAGTATTTT. It codes for CAIGLDPVENTQYF.

The chain joins TRBV5-1 to TRBJ2-5; no firm D call. Trimming left V 5 bases short and J 5 bases short, with 19 bases between. Germline CDR1 and CDR2: SGHRS and YFSETQ. The CDR3 is made up of 15 amino acids. This CDR3 is CASSLTSAARETQYF. Here the CDR3 DNA reads TGCGCCAGCAGTTTGACTTCCGCGGCCCGGGAGACCCAGTACTTC.

This chain connects TRBV2 to TRBJ2-4, with D possibly TRBD1 on 5 matching bases. Germline V gene sequence: CDR1 SNHLY, CDR2 FYNNEI. The CDR3 totals 12 residues. V dropped 7 bases and J dropped 9 bases, with 13 bases sitting between them. CDR3 DNA: TGTGCCAGCACCAGGGATCAGGGCATTCAGTACTTC. It is translated as CASTRDQGIQYF.

The chain joins TRBV7-3 to TRBJ1-1; D not certain. There are 14 residues in the CDR3. Germline CDR1 and CDR2: SGHTA and FQGTGA. Trimming took off 3 bases at V and 6 bases at J, with 14 bases between the two ends. DNA for the CDR3: TGTGCCAGCAGCTTGGGCCCTGGTGATCCTGAAGCTTTCTTT. The encoded protein is CASSLGPGDPEAFF.

The genes are TRBV6-5 and TRBJ1-5, with 7 bases fitting TRBD1. Germline-derived CDR1 and CDR2 are MNHEY and SVGAGI. The CDR3 loop spans 15 amino acids. V lost 5 bases to trimming and J lost 1 base; unmatched junction nucleotides: 5. CDR3 DNA: TGTGCCAGCAGTCCTCGACAGGGAAGCAATCAGCCCCAGCATTTT. Translation gives CASSPRQGSNQPQHF.